The present TCR beta chain was sequenced within a study of T cell responses to AZD1222 COVID-19 vaccine. CDR3 length: 15 residues. CDR1 and CDR2 (germline): LNHDA, SQIVND (reference sequence). V shed 8 bases, J shed 0 bases, and the junction held 5 bases outside the gene matches. Only in-frame clones appear in the TCRdb table, and some are missing; sequencing was by immunoSEQ multiplex PCR. The sample lists 110,000 or so clones; about 90% were seen once. Specimen: peripheral blood, collected on day 0 of AZD1222 vaccination. The receptor was derived from an adult in good health. This sequence joins TRBV19 and TRBJ1-5, with TRBD1 matching over 9 bases. CDR3 nucleotides: TGTGCCAGTCGGGACAGGGAATATAGCAATCAGCCCCAGCATTTT. Protein: CASRDREYSNQPQHF.